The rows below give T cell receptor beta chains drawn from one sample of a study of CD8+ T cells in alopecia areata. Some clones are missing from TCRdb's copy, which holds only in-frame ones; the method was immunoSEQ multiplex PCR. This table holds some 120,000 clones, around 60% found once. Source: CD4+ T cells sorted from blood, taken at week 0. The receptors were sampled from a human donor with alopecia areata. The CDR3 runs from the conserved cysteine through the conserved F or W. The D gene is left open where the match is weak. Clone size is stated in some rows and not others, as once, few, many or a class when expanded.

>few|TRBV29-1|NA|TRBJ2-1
CSVEGRGAYNEQFF
TGCAGCGTTGAGGGTCGGGGGGCATACAATGAGCAGTTCTTC
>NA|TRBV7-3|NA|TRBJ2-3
CASSEKGYTDTQYF
TGTGCCAGCAGCGAAAAGGGCTACACAGATACGCAGTATTTT
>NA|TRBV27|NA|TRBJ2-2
CASSSSWAKNTGELFF
TGTGCCAGCAGTTCTTCCTGGGCCAAGAACACCGGGGAGCTGTTTTTT
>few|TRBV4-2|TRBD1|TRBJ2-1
CASSQGVRTGGQNEQFF
TGTGCCAGCAGCCAAGGCGTCAGGACAGGGGGTCAGAATGAGCAGTTCTTC
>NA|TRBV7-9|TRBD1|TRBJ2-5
CASSLAGTGARETQYF
TGTGCCAGCAGCTTAGCGGGGACAGGGGCGAGGGAGACCCAGTACTTC
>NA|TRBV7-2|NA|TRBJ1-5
CASSLDWAKEPQHF
TGTGCCAGCAGCTTAGATTGGGCGAAGGAGCCCCAGCATTTT
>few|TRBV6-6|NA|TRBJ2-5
CASSYSQETQYF
TGTGCCAGCAGTTACTCGCAAGAGACCCAGTACTTC
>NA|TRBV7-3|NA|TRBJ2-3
CASSLDYNTDTQYF
TGTGCCAGCAGCTTAGACTATAACACAGATACGCAGTATTTT
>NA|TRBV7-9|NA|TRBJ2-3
CASSFSYGTSTDTQYF
TGTGCCAGCAGCTTTTCATACGGGACTAGCACAGATACGCAGTATTTT
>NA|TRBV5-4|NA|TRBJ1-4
CASSLGQSNEKLFF
TGTGCCAGCAGCTTGGGGCAGTCAAATGAAAAACTGTTTTTT
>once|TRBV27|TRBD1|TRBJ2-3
CASSSRPGNRGGGDTDTQYF
TGTGCCAGCAGTTCCCGGCCCGGAAACAGGGGCGGAGGTGACACAGATACGCAGTATTTT
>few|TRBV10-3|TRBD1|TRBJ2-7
CANPIGTGAYEQYF
TGTGCCAACCCTATCGGGACAGGGGCCTACGAGCAGTACTTC
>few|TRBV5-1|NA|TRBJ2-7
CASSLVADGGEQYF
TGCGCCAGCAGCTTGGTAGCTGACGGGGGCGAGCAGTACTTC
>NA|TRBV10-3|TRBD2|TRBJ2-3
CAISESSGILDTQYF
TGTGCCATCAGTGAGTCAAGCGGGATCTTAGATACGCAGTATTTT
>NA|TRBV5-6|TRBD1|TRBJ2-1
CASSRTGDNEQFF
TGTGCCAGCAGCAGGACAGGGGACAATGAGCAGTTCTTC
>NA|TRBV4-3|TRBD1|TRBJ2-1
CASSPRSVGTGVHNEQFF
TGCGCCAGCAGCCCAAGGTCCGTCGGGACAGGGGTCCACAATGAGCAGTTCTTC
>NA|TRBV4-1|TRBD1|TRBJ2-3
CASSQTGVGTDTQYF
TGCGCCAGCAGCCAAACAGGGGTGGGCACAGATACGCAGTATTTT
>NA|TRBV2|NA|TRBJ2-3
CASSYRTVADTQYF
TGTGCCAGCAGCTACCGGACCGTCGCAGATACGCAGTATTTT
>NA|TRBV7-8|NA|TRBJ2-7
CASSLEGFEQYF
TGTGCCAGCAGCTTAGAAGGGTTCGAGCAGTACTTC
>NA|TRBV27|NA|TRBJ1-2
CASSLKGGNYGYTF
TGTGCCAGCAGTTTAAAGGGGGGTAACTATGGCTACACCTTC
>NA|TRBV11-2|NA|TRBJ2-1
CASSTDTYNEQFF
TGTGCCAGCAGCACCGACACCTACAATGAGCAGTTCTTC
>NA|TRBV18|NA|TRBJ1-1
CASSPGRVGRHEAFF
TGTGCCAGCTCACCAGGTCGGGTAGGCAGGCATGAAGCTTTCTTT
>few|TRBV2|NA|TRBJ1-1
CASSLQGPNTEAFF
TGTGCCAGCAGTCTACAGGGACCGAACACTGAAGCTTTCTTT
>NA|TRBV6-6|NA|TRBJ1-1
CASNIQVNTEAFF
TGTGCCAGCAATATACAGGTGAACACTGAAGCTTTCTTT
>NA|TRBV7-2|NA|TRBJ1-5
CASSQGIDSNQPQHF
TGTGCCAGTTCCCAAGGGATTGATAGCAATCAGCCCCAGCATTTT
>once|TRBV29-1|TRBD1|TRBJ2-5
CSIAGTEGTQYF
TGCAGCATTGCTGGGACAGAGGGGACCCAGTACTTC
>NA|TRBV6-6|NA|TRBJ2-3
CASSGGHTQYF
TGTGCCAGCAGTGGGGGCCATACGCAGTATTTT
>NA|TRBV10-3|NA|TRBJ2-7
CAISESRISGAYEQYF
TGTGCCATCAGTGAGTCAAGGATTTCAGGGGCATACGAGCAGTACTTC
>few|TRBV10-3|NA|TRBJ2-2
CAISEDPINTGELFF
TGTGCCATCAGTGAGGACCCTATTAACACCGGGGAGCTGTTTTTT
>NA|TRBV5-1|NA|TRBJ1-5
CASSLESPSNQPQHF
TGCGCCAGCAGCTTGGAATCCCCCAGCAATCAGCCCCAGCATTTT
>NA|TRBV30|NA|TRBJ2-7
CAWSVPGPGHEQYF
TGTGCCTGGAGTGTACCAGGGCCCGGGCACGAGCAGTACTTC
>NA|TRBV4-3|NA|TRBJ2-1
CASSQVIWSSYNEQFF
TGCGCCAGCAGCCAAGTAATCTGGAGCTCCTACAATGAGCAGTTCTTC
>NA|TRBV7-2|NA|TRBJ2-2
CASSRNPLVSGELFF
TGTGCCAGCAGCCGCAATCCCCTAGTCTCCGGGGAGCTGTTTTTT
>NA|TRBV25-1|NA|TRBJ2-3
CASSPRGGPTDTQYF
TGTGCCAGCAGTCCAAGGGGGGGGCCCACAGATACGCAGTATTTT
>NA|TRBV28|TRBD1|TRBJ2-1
CASSETVGTGPYNEQFF
TGTGCCAGCAGCGAGACAGTGGGGACAGGACCTTACAATGAGCAGTTCTTC
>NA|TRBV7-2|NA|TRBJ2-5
CASSFSGFGETQYF
TGTGCCAGCAGCTTTTCAGGGTTTGGGGAGACCCAGTACTTC
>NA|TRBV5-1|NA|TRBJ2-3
CASRGTGTDTQYF
TGCGCCAGCAGAGGTACAGGCACAGATACGCAGTATTTT
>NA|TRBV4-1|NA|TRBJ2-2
CASSPPGRFNTGELFF
TGCGCCAGCAGCCCACCTGGACGGTTCAACACCGGGGAGCTGTTTTTT
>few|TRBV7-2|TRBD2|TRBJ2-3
CASSLRASGLTDTQYF
TGTGCCAGCAGCTTAAGGGCTAGCGGCCTCACAGATACGCAGTATTTT
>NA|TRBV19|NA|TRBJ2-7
CATATGSYEQYF
TGTGCCACCGCGACAGGCTCCTACGAGCAGTACTTC
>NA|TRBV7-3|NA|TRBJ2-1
CASSRSSEGNEQFF
TGTGCCAGCAGCCGTTCGAGCGAGGGCAATGAGCAGTTCTTC
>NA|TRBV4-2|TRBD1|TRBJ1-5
CASSQGAGGKQPQHF
TGTGCCAGCAGCCAAGGGGCAGGGGGCAAACAGCCCCAGCATTTT
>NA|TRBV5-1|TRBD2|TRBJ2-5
CASSPTTGGETQYF
TGCGCCAGCAGCCCTACTACGGGGGGAGAGACCCAGTACTTC
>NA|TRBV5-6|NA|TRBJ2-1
CASSLDTGYEQFF
TGTGCCAGCAGCTTAGATACGGGTTACGAGCAGTTCTTC
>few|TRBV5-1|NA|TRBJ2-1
CASSLSGGNHNEQFF
TGCGCCAGCAGCTTGAGTGGCGGGAACCACAATGAGCAGTTCTTC
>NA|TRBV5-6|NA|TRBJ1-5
CATIGGRLGSNQPQHF
TGTGCCACCATCGGAGGGCGTCTGGGAAGCAATCAGCCCCAGCATTTT
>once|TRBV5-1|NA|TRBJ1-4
CASSGDDEKLFF
TGCGCCAGCAGCGGGGACGATGAAAAACTGTTTTTT
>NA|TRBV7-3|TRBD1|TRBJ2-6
CASSLITGGTDVLTF
TGTGCCAGCAGCTTAATAACAGGGGGCACCGACGTCCTGACTTTC
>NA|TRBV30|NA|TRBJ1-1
CAWRLTEAFF
TGTGCCTGGAGATTGACTGAAGCTTTCTTT
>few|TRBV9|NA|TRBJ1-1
CASSVAPSNTEAFF
TGTGCCAGCAGCGTAGCCCCAAGTAACACTGAAGCTTTCTTT
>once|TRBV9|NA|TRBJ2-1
CASSGGPGLYYNEQFF
TGTGCCAGCAGCGGAGGGCCGGGACTTTACTACAATGAGCAGTTCTTC
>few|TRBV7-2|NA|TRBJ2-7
CASSLQGGEQYF
TGTGCCAGCAGCTTACAGGGTGGCGAGCAGTACTTC
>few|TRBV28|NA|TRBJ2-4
CASSPGELAKNIQYF
TGTGCCAGCAGTCCGGGGGAGCTAGCCAAAAACATTCAGTACTTC
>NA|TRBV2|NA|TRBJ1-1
CASSSEGGHGEAFF
TGTGCCAGCAGTTCTGAGGGGGGGCATGGTGAAGCTTTCTTT
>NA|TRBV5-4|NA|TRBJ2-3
CASSFAADTQYF
TGTGCCAGCAGCTTTGCGGCAGATACGCAGTATTTT